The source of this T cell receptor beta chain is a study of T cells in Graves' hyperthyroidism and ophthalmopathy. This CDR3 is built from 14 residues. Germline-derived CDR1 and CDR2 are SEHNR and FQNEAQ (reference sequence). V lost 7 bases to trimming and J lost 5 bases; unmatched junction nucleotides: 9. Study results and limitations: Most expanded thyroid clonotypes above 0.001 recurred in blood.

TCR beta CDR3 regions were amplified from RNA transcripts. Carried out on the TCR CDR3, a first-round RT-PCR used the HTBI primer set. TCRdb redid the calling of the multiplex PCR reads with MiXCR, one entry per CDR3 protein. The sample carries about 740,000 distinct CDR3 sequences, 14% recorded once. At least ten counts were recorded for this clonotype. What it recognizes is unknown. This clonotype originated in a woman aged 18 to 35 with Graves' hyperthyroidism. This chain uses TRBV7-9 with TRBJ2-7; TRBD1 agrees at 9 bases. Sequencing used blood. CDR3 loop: CASTSGQGENEQYF. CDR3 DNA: TGTGCCAGCACCTCGGGACAGGGCGAAAACGAGCAGTACTTC.